This T cell receptor beta chain stems from a study of T cells in Graves' hyperthyroidism and ophthalmopathy. Findings of the study overall: In blood, most of the thyroid clonotypes expanded above 0.001 were also present.

Looked up from germline, CDR1 is MNHEY and CDR2 is SVGEGT. Trimming removed 5 bases at V and 2 bases at J, with 16 bases between. The CDR3 consists of 16 residues. TCR beta CDR3 sequences were amplified from RNA transcripts. The TCR CDR3 first-round RT-PCR relied on the HTBI primer set. Via MiXCR, TCRdb re-called the multiplex PCR reads, giving one row per CDR3 protein. The sample records approximately 600,000 distinct CDR3 sequences, less than 25% being singletons. Concerning this clonotype itself: Its antigen is as yet unknown.

Ophthalmopathy cases scored 3 or more on the Clinical Activity Score and 4 or more on NOSPECS grade, with duration below 3 months. The TCR was taken from a man between 25 and 39 years old with Graves' ophthalmopathy. The sequencing input was blood. The chain uses TRBV6-2 or TRBV6-3 and TRBJ1-3, with D maybe TRBD1 (5 bases). CDR3 coding DNA: TGTGCCAGCAGTGACTTCAGCGGGGGGGCTGGAAACACCATATATTTT. Translating gives CASSDFSGGAGNTIYF.